Sequencing of this T cell receptor beta chain was carried out in a study of blood T cells in healthy people across ages. Study-level background: For every two T cells, template switching captured about one barcoded beta molecule.

Alongside a J-beta primer mix, a sample-barcoded 5' primer served in a second PCR lasting about 7 to 11 cycles. Using its own MiXCR run on the 5' RACE reads, TCRdb lists one record per CDR3 protein. The sample carries about 1.8 million distinct CDR3 sequences, roughly 52% recorded once. In the case of this clonotype: A much more abundant neighbour one base away suggests this may be a read error.

The length of the CDR3 is 15 residues. The V gene's germline CDR1 is MDHEN and CDR2 SYDVKM. Caucasian, healthy and from Russia, the donors were aged between roughly 6 and 95. This receptor was obtained from a woman aged 40-49 years in good health. Sequencing was performed on blood. V usage is TRBV28 and J usage is TRBJ2-7; 8 nucleotides line up with TRBD2. The DNA end lines up better with TRBJ2-5; the J call may be wrong. CDR3 DNA: TGTGCCAACAGTTCAGCGGGGGACGGAGAAGAGACCCAGTACTTC. Translating gives CANSSAGDGEETQYF.